This T cell receptor beta chain was obtained from a study of cytomegalovirus exposure and HLA in healthy donors. Study outcomes and limitations: Reportedly, fewer N-insertions than the approximately 610-donor mean appeared in an Asian-associated ancestry cluster in a later analysis.

The CDR3 runs to 16 residues. Germline loops: CDR1 MNHEY, CDR2 SVGAGI. V lost 0 bases to trimming and J lost 4 bases; unmatched junction nucleotides: 8. In the PCR, 60 Vbeta and 13 Jbeta primers were used. Data came from immunoSEQ multiplex PCR; TCRdb stores just in-frame clones and leaves some out. The table lists some 200,000 clones, 82% of them singletons, with about 0.78% in the top ten. Remarks on this clone: Its target is not known.

This sequence joins TRBV6-5 and TRBJ2-7; 8 nucleotides line up with TRBD1. Sequences were obtained from PBMCs. The source is a woman aged 18-35 years in good health and CMV-seronegative. The CDR3 spells CASSYSFGQGTYEQYF. The CDR3 region has the DNA TGTGCCAGCAGTTACTCCTTTGGACAGGGAACTTACGAGCAGTACTTC.